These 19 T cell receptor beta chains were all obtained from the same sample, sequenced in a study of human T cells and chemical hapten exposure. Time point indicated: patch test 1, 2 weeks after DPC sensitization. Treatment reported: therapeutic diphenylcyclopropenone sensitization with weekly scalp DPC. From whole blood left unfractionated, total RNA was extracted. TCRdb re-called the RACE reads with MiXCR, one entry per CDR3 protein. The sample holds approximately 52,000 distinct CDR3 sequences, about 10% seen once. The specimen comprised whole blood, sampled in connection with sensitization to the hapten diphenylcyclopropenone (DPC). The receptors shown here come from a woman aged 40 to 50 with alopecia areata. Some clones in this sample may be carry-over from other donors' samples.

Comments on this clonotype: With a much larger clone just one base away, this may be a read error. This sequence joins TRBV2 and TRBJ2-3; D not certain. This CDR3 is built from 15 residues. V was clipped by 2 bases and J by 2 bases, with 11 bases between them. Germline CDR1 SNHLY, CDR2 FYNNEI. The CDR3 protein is CASSENVKYTDTQYF. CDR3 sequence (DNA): TGTGCCAGCAGTGAAAACGTCAAATACACAGATACGCAGTATTTT.

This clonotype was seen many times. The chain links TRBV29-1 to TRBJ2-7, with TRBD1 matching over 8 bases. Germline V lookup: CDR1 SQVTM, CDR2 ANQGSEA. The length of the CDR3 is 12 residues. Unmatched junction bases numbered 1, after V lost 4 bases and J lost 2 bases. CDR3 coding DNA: TGCAGCGTTGGCAGGGGGCCCTACGAGCAGTACTTC. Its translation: CSVGRGPYEQYF.

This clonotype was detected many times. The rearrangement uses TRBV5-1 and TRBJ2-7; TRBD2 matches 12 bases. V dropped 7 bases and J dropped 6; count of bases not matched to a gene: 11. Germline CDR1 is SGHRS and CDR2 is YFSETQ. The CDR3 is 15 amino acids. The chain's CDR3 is CASWPSGGAGSEQYF. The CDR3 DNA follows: TGCGCCAGCTGGCCTAGCGGGGGGGCCGGGAGCGAGCAGTACTTC.

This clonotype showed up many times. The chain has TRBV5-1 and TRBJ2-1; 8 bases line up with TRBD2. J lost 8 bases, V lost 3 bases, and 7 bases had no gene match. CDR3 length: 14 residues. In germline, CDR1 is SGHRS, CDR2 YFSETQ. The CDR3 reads CASSSGLAKHEQFF. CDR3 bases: TGCGCCAGCAGCTCCGGACTAGCCAAGCATGAGCAGTTCTTC.

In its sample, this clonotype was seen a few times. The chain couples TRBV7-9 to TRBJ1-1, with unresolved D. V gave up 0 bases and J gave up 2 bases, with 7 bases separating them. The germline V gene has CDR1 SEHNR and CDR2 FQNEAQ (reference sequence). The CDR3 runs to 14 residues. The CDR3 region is CASSLARGNTEAFF. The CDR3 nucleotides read TGTGCCAGCAGCTTAGCGCGGGGTAACACTGAAGCTTTCTTT.

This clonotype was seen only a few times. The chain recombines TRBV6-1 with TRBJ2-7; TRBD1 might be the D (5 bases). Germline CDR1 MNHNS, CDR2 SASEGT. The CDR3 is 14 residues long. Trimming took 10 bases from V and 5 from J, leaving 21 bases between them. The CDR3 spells CATRPIGAYHEQYF. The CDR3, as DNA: TGTGCCACCAGGCCGATAGGGGCTTACCACGAGCAGTACTTC.

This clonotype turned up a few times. The CDR3 loop reads CASSLEQYGGFRSEQYF. CDR3 nucleotides: TGTGCCAGCAGTTTAGAGCAATATGGGGGGTTCAGGTCCGAGCAGTACTTC. V and J are TRBV28 and TRBJ2-7; possibly TRBD2 for D (6 bases). The ends were cut back, 2 bases at V and 6 bases at J, with 23 bases in the middle. The CDR3 runs to 17 residues. Germline V lookup: CDR1 MDHEN, CDR2 SYDVKM.

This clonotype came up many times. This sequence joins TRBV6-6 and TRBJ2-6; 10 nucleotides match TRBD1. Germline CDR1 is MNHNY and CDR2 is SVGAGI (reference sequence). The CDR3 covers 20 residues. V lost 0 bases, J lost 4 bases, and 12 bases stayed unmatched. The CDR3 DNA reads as TGTGCCAGCAGTTACTCCCCGGGGGGGACAGGGGTGTACGGGGCCAACGTCCTGACTTTC. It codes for CASSYSPGGTGVYGANVLTF.

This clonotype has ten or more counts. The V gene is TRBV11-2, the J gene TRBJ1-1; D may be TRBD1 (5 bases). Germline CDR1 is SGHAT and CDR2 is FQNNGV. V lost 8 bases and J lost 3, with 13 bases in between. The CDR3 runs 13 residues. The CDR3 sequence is CASSQGRDTEAFF. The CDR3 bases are TGTGCCAGCTCTCAGGGTCGGGACACTGAAGCTTTCTTT. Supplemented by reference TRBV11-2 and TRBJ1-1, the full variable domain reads EAGVAQSPRYKIIEKRQSVAFWCNPISGHATLYWYQQILGQGPKLLIQFQNNGVVDDSQLPKDRFSAERLKGVDSTLKIQPAKLEDSAVYLCASSQGRDTEAFFGQGTRLTVV.

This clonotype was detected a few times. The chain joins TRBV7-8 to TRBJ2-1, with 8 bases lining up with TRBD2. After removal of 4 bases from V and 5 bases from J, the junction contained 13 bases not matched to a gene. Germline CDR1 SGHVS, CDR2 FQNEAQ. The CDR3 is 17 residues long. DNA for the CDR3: TGTGCCAGCAGCTCGTTCCCGGGACTAGAGGTAGACAATGAGCAGTTCTTC. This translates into CASSSFPGLEVDNEQFF.

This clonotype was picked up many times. CDR3 in amino acids: CASSLRTGGINEQFF. CDR3 sequence (DNA): TGTGCCAGCAGTTTAAGGACAGGGGGGATTAATGAGCAGTTCTTC. The chain employs TRBV13 and TRBJ2-1; 10 nucleotides agree with TRBD1. This CDR3 region has 15 residues. CDR1 and CDR2 (germline): PRHDT, FYEKMQ (reference sequence). Unmatched junction bases numbered 9, after V lost 6 bases and J lost 7 bases. The whole variable domain, filled in from reference TRBV13 and TRBJ2-1, reads AAGVIQSPRHLIKEKRETATLKCYPIPRHDTVYWYQQGPGQDPQFLISFYEKMQSDKGSIPDRFSAQQFSDYHSELNMSSLELGDSALYFCASSLRTGGINEQFFGPGTRLTVL.

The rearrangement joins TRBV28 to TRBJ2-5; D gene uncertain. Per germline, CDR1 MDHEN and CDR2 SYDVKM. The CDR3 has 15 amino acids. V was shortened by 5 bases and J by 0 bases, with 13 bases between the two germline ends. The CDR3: CASSPPDGYQETQYF. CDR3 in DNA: TGTGCCAGCAGTCCTCCCGACGGGTACCAAGAGACCCAGTACTTC.

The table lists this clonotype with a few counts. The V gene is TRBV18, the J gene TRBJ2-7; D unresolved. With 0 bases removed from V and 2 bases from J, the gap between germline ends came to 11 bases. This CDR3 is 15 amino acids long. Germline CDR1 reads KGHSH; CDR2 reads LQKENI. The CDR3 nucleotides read TGTGCCAGCTCACCACCGGCGGAAACCGCCTACGAGCAGTACTTC. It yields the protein CASSPPAETAYEQYF.

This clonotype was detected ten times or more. The CDR3: CASSLNSRLNTEAFF. The DNA for the CDR3 is TGTGCCAGCAGCCTAAACTCGCGGCTGAACACTGAAGCTTTCTTT. The chain links TRBV11-2 to TRBJ1-1; D is unresolved. The CDR3 loop spans 15 amino acids. Germline V lookup: CDR1 SGHAT, CDR2 FQNNGV. The ends were cut back, 5 bases at V and 0 bases at J, with 13 bases in the middle.

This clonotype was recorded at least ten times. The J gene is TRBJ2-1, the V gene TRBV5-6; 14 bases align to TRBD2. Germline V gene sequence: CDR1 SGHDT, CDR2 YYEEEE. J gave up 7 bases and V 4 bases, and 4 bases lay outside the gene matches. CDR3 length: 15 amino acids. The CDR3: CASSPRTSGRNEQFF. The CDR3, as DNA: TGTGCCAGCAGCCCCCGGACTAGCGGGAGGAATGAGCAGTTCTTC.

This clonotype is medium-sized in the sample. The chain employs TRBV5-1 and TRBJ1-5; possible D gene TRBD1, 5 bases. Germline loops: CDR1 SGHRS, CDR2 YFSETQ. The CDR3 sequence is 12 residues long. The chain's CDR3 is CTWGNSNQPQHF. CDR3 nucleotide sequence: TGCACGTGGGGGAATAGCAATCAGCCCCAGCATTTT.

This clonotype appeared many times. The CDR3 DNA reads as TGTGCCAGCTCACCAGGGACTGGAAACACCATATATTTT. The encoded protein is CASSPGTGNTIYF. The rearrangement joins TRBV18 to TRBJ1-3; no clear D. Germline CDR1 is KGHSH and CDR2 is LQKENI. The CDR3 is 13 residues long. V lost 2 bases, J lost 2 bases, and 4 bases lay in between.

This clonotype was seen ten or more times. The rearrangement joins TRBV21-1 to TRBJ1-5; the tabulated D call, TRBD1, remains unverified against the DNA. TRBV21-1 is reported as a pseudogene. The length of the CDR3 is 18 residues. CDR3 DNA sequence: TGTGCCAGCAGCATGGGAATTGGGGACAAGGGCGGCAATCAGCCCCAGCATTTT. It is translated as CASSMGIGDKGGNQPQHF.

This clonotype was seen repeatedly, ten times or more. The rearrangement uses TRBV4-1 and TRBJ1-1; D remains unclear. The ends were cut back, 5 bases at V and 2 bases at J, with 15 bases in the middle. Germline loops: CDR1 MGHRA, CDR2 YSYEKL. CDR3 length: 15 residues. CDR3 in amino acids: CASSNTRAVNTEAFF. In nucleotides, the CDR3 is TGCGCCAGCAGCAACACAAGGGCCGTAAACACTGAAGCTTTCTTT.